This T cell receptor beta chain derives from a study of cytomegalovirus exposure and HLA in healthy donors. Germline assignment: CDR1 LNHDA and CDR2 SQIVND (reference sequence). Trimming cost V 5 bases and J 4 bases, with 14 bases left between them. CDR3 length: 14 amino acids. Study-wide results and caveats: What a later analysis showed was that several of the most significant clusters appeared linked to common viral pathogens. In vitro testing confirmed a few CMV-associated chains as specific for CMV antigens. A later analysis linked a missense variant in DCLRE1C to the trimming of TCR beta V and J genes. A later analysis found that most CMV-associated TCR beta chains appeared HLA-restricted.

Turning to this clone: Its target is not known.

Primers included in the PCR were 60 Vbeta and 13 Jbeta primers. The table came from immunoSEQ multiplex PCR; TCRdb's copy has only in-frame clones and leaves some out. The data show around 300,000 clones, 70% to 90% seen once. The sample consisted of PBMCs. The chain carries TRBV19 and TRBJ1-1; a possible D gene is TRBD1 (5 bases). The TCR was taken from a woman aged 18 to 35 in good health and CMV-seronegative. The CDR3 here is CASSVIIGGTEAFF. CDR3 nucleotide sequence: TGTGCCAGTAGTGTAATTATCGGGGGCACTGAAGCTTTCTTT.